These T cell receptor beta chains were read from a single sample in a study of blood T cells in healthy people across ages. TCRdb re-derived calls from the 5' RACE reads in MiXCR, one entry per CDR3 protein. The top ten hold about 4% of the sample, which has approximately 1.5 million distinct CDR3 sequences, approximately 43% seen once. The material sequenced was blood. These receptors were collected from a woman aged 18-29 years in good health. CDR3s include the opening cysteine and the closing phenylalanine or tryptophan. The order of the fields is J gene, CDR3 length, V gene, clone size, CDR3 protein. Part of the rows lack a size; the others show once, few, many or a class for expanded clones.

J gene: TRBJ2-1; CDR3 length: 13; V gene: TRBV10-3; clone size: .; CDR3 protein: CATHGSVGNEQFF
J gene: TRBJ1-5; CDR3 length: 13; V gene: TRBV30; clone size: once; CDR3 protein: CAWSVLSRQPQHF
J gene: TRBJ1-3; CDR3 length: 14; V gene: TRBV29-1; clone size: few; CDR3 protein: CSVGTDHSGNTIYF
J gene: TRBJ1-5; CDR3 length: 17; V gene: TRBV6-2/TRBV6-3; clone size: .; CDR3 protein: CASSYDPGTGGGQPQHF
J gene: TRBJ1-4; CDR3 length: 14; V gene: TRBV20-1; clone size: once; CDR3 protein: CSARPPGTNEKLFF
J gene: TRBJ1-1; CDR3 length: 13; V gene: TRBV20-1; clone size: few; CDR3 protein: CSARQGAWTEAFF
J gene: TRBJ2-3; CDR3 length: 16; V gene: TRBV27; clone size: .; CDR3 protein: CASSLLSGTSTDTQYF
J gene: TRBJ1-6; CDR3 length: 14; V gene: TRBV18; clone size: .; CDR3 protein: CASSPEGGNSPLHF
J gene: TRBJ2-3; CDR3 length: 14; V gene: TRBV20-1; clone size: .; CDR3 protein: CSAQEIRGADTQYF
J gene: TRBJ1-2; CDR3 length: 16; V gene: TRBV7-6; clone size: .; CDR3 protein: CASSLGFGGANYGYTF
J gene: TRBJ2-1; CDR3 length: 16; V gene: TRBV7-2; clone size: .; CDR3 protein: CASSRTVQGARNEQFF
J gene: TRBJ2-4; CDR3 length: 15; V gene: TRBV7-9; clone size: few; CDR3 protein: CASSLEWGGKNIQYF
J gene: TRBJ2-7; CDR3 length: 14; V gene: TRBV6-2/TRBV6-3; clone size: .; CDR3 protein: CASSYDVYFYEQYF
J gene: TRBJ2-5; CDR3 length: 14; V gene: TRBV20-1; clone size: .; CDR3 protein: CSARDIFQEETQYF
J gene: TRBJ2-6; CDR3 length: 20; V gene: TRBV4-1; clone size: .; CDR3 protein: CASSQPWRGRLNSGANVLTF